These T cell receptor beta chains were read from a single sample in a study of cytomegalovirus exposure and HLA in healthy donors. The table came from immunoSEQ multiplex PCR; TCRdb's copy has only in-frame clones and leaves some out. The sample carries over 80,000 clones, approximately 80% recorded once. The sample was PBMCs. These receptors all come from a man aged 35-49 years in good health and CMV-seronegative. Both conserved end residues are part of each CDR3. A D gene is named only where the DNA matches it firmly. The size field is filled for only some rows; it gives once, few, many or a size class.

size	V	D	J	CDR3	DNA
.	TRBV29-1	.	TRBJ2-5	CSVDIQETQYF	TGCAGCGTTGACATCCAAGAGACCCAGTACTTC
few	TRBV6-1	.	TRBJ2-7	CASSAIPGQPAYEQYF	TGTGCCAGCAGTGCCATCCCGGGACAACCCGCCTACGAGCAGTACTTC
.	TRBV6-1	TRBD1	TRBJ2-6	CASSGGTGTGANVLTF	TGTGCCAGCAGTGGGGGGACAGGGACTGGGGCCAACGTCCTGACTTTC
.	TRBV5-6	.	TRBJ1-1	CASSLTYRNTEAFF	TGTGCCAGCAGCTTGACATATCGGAACACTGAAGCTTTCTTT
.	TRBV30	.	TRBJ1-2	CAWSVGGFLYGYTF	TGTGCCTGGAGTGTTGGGGGGTTTCTCTATGGCTACACCTTC
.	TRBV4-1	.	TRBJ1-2	CASSARVVDYGYTF	TGCGCCAGCAGCGCCAGGGTAGTTGACTATGGCTACACCTTC
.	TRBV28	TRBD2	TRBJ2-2	CASSLLAVNTGELFF	TGTGCCAGCAGTCTACTAGCGGTGAACACCGGGGAGCTGTTTTTT
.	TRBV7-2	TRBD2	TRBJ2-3	CASSLSGGADTQYF	TGTGCCAGCAGCCTTAGCGGGGGGGCAGATACGCAGTATTTT
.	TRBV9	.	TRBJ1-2	CASSNRVEEWGYTF	TGTGCCAGCAGCAACAGGGTGGAAGAATGGGGCTACACCTTC
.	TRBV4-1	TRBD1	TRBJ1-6	CASSQVPGQGNSPLHF	TGCGCCAGCAGCCAGGTACCGGGACAGGGTAATTCACCCCTCCACTTT
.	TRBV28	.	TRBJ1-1	CAAKFLRGNTEAFF	TGTGCCGCAAAATTTCTGCGGGGGAACACTGAAGCTTTCTTT
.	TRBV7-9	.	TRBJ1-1	CASSSRGGEGKTEAFF	TGTGCCAGCAGCTCCAGAGGGGGAGAGGGCAAGACTGAAGCTTTCTTT
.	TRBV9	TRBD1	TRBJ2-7	CASSVGTRTGDEQYF	TGTGCCAGCAGCGTAGGGACCCGGACAGGGGACGAGCAGTACTTC
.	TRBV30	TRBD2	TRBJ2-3	CAWGASGGPDTQYF	TGTGCCTGGGGGGCTAGCGGGGGGCCCGATACGCAGTATTTT
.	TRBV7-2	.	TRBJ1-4	CASSLALGSPKLFF	TGTGCCAGCAGCTTAGCTTTGGGCAGCCCAAAACTGTTTTTT
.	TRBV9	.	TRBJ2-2	CASSAQTGSNTGELFF	TGTGCCAGCAGCGCCCAGACAGGTTCGAACACCGGGGAGCTGTTTTTT
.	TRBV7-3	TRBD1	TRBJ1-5	CASSNPGQENQPQHF	TGTGCCAGCAGCAACCCGGGACAGGAGAATCAGCCCCAGCATTTT
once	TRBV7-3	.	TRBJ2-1	CASSPGLQWYNEQFF	TGTGCCAGCAGCCCGGGACTGCAATGGTACAATGAGCAGTTCTTC
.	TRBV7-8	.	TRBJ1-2	CASSLAVRGTYGYTF	TGTGCCAGCAGCTTAGCGGTCCGGGGAACCTATGGCTACACCTTC
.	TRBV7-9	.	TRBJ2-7	CASSFEGYEQYF	TGTGCCAGCAGCTTTGAGGGTTACGAGCAGTACTTC
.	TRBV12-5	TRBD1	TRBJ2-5	CASGSTGGMGTQYF	TGTGCTAGTGGTTCAACAGGGGGTATGGGGACCCAGTACTTC
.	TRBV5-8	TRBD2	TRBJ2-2	CASSFSVGGAGKLFF	TGTGCCAGCAGCTTTAGCGTCGGGGGGGCCGGAAAGCTGTTTTTT
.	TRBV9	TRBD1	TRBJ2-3	CASSPGPGTGNVIATDTQYF	TGTGCCAGCAGCCCCGGACCCGGGACAGGGAACGTGATTGCGACAGATACGCAGTATTTT
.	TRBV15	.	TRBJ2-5	CATSARLTGPQETQYF	TGTGCCACCAGCGCCCGATTGACAGGACCCCAAGAGACCCAGTACTTC
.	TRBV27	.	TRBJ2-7	CASSLLGGTYEQYF	TGTGCCAGCAGTTTATTAGGGGGAACCTACGAGCAGTACTTC
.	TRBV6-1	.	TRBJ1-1	CASSELTAMNTEAFF	TGTGCCAGCAGTGAATTGACAGCCATGAACACTGAAGCTTTCTTT
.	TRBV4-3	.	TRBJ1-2	CASSQAEGGGYTF	TGCGCCAGCAGCCAAGCGGAGGGTGGGGGCTACACCTTC
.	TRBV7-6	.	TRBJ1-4	CASSFGGGLVEKLFF	TGTGCCAGCAGCTTCGGGGGTGGCTTAGTTGAAAAACTGTTTTTT
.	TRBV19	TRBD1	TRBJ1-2	CASSPAGTGVGYTF	TGTGCCAGTAGTCCAGCCGGGACAGGGGTTGGCTACACCTTC
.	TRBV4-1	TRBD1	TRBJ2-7	CASSQQRTGGEQYF	TGCGCCAGCAGCCAACAGAGAACAGGGGGCGAGCAGTACTTC
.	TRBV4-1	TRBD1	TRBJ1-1	CASSQGQGYLNTEAFF	TGCGCCAGCAGCCAAGGACAGGGATATTTGAACACTGAAGCTTTCTTT
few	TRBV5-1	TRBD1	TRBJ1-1	CASSLTGEVWAEAFF	TGCGCCAGCAGCCTGACAGGGGAAGTTTGGGCTGAAGCTTTCTTT
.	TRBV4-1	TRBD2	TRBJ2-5	CASSHPQRGTQETQYF	TGCGCCAGCAGCCATCCCCAGCGGGGGACTCAAGAGACCCAGTACTTC
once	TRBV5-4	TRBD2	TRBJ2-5	CASRRTGLAGGRAQETQYF	TGTGCCAGCAGGCGTACGGGACTAGCGGGGGGGCGGGCCCAAGAGACCCAGTACTTC
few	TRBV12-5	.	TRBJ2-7	CASGLALQGSAQRYEQYF	TGTGCTAGTGGTTTGGCACTACAGGGCTCTGCACAAAGATACGAGCAGTACTTC
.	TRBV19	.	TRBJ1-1	CASSLMALGENTEAFF	TGTGCCAGTAGTCTAATGGCGCTCGGGGAGAACACTGAAGCTTTCTTT
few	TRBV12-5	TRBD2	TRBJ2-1	CASSSGGGNEQFF	TGTGCTAGTAGTAGCGGGGGGGGCAATGAGCAGTTCTTC
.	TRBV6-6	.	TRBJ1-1	CASRTGFNTEAFF	TGTGCCAGCAGAACAGGATTCAACACTGAAGCTTTCTTT
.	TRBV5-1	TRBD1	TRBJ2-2	CASSLAPGTGGAGELFF	TGCGCCAGCAGCTTGGCCCCTGGGACAGGGGGCGCCGGGGAGCTGTTTTTT
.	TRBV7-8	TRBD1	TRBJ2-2	CASSYNQGAGELFF	TGTGCCAGCAGTTACAACCAGGGGGCCGGGGAGCTGTTTTTT
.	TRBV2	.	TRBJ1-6	CASSLRGGVNNSPLHF	TGTGCCAGCAGCCTTCGGGGGGGGGTAAATAATTCACCCCTCCACTTT
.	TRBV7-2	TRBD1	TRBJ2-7	CASSQGTVSSYEQYF	TGTGCCAGCAGCCAGGGGACAGTTTCTTCCTACGAGCAGTACTTC
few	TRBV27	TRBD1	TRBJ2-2	CASTITTGWNTGELFF	TGTGCCAGCACCATAACGACAGGGTGGAACACCGGGGAGCTGTTTTTT
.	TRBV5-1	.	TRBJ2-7	CASSLGGNLVHEQYF	TGCGCCAGCAGCTTGGGAGGGAACCTCGTACACGAGCAGTACTTC
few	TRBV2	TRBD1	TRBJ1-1	CASSVFRDRIPNTEAFF	TGTGCCAGCAGTGTTTTCCGGGACAGAATCCCGAACACTGAAGCTTTCTTT
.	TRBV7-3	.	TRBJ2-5	CASGGGGAEETQYF	TGTGCCAGCGGAGGGGGAGGGGCAGAAGAGACCCAGTACTTC
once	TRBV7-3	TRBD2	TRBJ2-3	CASSPGLAGPDTQYF	TGTGCCAGCAGCCCCGGACTAGCGGGGCCAGATACGCAGTATTTT
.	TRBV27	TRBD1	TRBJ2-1	CASRDRDRGPNEQFF	TGTGCCAGCAGAGACCGGGACAGGGGGCCCAATGAGCAGTTCTTC
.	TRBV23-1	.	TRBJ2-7	CASSQSTGKGYEQYF	TGCGCCAGCAGTCAATCTACAGGGAAGGGCTACGAGCAGTACTTC
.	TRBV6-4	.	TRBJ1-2	CASSEGGEGYGYTF	TGTGCCAGCAGTGAGGGGGGAGAGGGCTATGGCTACACCTTC
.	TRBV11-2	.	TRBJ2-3	CASSLERRALGTDTQYF	TGTGCCAGCAGCTTAGAGAGGAGAGCGTTGGGCACAGATACGCAGTATTTT
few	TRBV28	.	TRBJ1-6	CASSSGGSPLHF	TGTGCCAGCAGTTCCGGGGGGTCACCCCTCCACTTT
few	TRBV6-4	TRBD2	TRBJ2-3	CASSDSRGGTDTQYF	TGTGCCAGCAGTGACTCTCGGGGGGGCACAGATACGCAGTATTTT
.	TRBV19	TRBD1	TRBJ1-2	CASRDGQVNYGYTF	TGTGCCAGTAGAGACGGACAGGTTAACTATGGCTACACCTTC